This TCR beta chain was profiled in a study of blood T cell repertoires in COVID-19. Study-level information: Italy, Spain and the United States were the sources of the convalescent and acute COVID-19 samples. The cDNA or gDNA used as material had been derived from T cells, B-cell-depleted T cells, or PBMCs.

The germline gives CDR1 SGHTA, CDR2 FQGNSA. The CDR3 loop spans 14 amino acids. With V trimmed by 5 bases and J by 2 bases, 6 bases remained unmatched. How the authors handled the data: The assay estimated nucleated cells by amplifying reference gene primers. Produced via immunoSEQ multiplex PCR; TCRdb's table is partial and in-frame only. That table is the source of V, J and clone size, and D and trimming were worked out from the DNA. The table has some 220,000 clones, around 80% seen once. This rearrangement joins TRBV7-2 to TRBJ2-7; TRBD1 matches 7 bases. The specimen sequenced was peripheral blood. The TCR comes from a woman between 70 and 85 years old with acute or convalescent COVID-19. The DNA of the CDR3 is TGTGCCAGCAGCCAAGGGACAGAGACCTACGAGCAGTACGTC. Translating it yields CASSQGTETYEQYV.